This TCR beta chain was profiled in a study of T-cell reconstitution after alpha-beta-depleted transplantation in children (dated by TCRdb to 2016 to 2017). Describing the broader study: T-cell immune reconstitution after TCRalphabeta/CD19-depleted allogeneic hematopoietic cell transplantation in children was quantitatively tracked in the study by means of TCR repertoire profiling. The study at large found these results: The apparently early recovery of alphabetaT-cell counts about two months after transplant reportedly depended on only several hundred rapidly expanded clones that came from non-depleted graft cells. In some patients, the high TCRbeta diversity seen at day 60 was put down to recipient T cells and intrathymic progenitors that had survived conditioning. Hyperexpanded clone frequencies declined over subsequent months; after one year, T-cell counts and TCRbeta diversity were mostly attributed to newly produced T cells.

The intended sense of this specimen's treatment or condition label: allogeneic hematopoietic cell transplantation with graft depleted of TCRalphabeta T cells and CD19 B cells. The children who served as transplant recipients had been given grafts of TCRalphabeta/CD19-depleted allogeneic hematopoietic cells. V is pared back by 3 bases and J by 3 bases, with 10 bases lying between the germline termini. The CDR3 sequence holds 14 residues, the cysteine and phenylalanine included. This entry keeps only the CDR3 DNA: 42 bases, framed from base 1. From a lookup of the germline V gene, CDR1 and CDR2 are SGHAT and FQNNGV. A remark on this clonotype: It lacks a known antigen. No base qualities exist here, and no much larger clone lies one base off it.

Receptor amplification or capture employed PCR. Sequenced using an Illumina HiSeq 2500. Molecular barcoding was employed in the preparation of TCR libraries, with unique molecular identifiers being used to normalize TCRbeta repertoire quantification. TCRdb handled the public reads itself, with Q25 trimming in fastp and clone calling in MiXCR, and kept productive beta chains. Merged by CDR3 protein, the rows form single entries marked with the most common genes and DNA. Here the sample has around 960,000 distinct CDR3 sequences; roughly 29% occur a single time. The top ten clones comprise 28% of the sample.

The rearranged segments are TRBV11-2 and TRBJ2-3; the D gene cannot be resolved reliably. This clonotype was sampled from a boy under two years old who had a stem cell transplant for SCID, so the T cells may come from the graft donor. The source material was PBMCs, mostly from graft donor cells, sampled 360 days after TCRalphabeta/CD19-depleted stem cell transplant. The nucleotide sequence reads TGTGCCAGCAGCTTCCGGGCCTTAACAGATACGCAGTATTTT. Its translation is CASSFRALTDTQYF.